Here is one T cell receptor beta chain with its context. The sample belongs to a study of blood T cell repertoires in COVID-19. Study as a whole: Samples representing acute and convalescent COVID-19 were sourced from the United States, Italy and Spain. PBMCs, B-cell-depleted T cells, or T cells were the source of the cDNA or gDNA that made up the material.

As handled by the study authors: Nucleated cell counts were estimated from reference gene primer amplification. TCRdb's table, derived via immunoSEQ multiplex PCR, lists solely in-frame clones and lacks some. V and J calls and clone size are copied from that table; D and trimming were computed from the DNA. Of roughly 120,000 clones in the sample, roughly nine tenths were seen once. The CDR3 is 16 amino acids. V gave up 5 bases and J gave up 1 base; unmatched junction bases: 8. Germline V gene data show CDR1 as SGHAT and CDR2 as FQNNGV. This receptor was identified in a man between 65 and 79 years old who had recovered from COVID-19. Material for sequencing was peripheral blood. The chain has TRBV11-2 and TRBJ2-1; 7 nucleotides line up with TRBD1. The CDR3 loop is CASSQGQIRSYNEQFF. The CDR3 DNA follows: TGTGCCAGCAGCCAGGGACAGATAAGATCCTACAATGAGCAGTTCTTC.